This record looks at one T cell receptor beta chain sequence and its context. Its antigen is undetermined. The data were obtained in a study of OX40 agonist ivuxolimab in advanced cancers. Looking at the study overall: Dose-escalation cases comprised hepatocellular carcinoma, melanoma, renal cell or head and neck cancer.

Points from the study as a whole: At doses 0.1 to 3.0 mg/kg, CD4+ and CD8+ clones expanded. The authors did not determine the antigen specificity of the expanded peripheral T cells.

The V segment lost 4 bases and the J segment 2 bases; nucleotides outside the gene matches: 13. This CDR3 has 18 amino acids. Germline CDR1 WSHSY, CDR2 SAAADI. The assay was immunoSEQ multiplex PCR, and TCRdb's table has in-frame clones only and misses some. The table records 35,000 to 45,000 clones, about 86% of them present only once. The rearrangement joins TRBV10-2 to TRBJ2-7, with 11 bases identical to TRBD1. This clonotype was sampled from an adult with an advanced solid tumor such as melanoma, head and neck, liver or kidney cancer. The material was CD4+ or CD8+ T cells sorted from blood, obtained in a trial of the OX40 agonist ivuxolimab. The CDR3 DNA sequence: TGCGCCAGCAGTGTCTCAACGGGGGGGACAGGGGGTCCCTACGAGCAGTACGTC. As protein: CASSVSTGGTGGPYEQYV.